This TCR beta chain was retrieved from a study of T cell changes during pregnancy in multiple sclerosis. Method: immunoSEQ multiplex PCR; TCRdb's copy keeps in-frame clones and lacks some. In the table there are 45,000 or so clones, 95% to 96% of which are singletons. The germline V and J ends were trimmed by 2 bases and 4 bases, with 14 bases remaining between them. The CDR3 runs to 14 residues. In germline, CDR1 is GTSNPN, CDR2 SVGIG (reference sequence). This rearrangement joins TRBV30 to TRBJ2-5; D may be TRBD2 (6 bases). The TCR comes from a female donor with multiple sclerosis, enrolled in a pregnancy study. The material was peripheral blood, obtained in the second trimester of pregnancy. CDR3 protein: CAWSSVTGGETQYF. The CDR3 DNA follows: TGTGCCTGGAGTTCTGTCACCGGGGGAGAGACCCAGTACTTC.